This TCR beta chain appears in the sequencing data of a study of cytomegalovirus exposure and HLA in healthy donors. Broader study findings: CMV serostatus was the sole immune exposure data available. TRBV6-2, TRBV6-3 and some other V segments were excluded as indistinguishable.

As regards this clone: Its target is not known.

Use of 60 Vbeta and 13 Jbeta primers characterized the PCR. Clones were sequenced by immunoSEQ multiplex PCR, and TCRdb holds only the in-frame ones, with some missing. Found here are over 150,000 clones; the top ten clones hold around 0.74%. This CDR3 contains 15 residues. Per the germline V gene, CDR1 is SGDLS and CDR2 is YYNGEE. This TCR came from a boy between 10 and 17 years old in good health and CMV-seronegative. The chain joins TRBV9 to TRBJ2-5, with 11 nucleotides matching TRBD2. The DNA end is a closer match to TRBJ2-7, so the J assignment may be wrong. The sequenced sample was PBMCs. The CDR3 loop is CASSVDSGGAYEQYF. The CDR3 bases are TGTGCCAGCAGCGTAGATAGCGGGGGGGCCTACGAGCAGTACTTC.